What follows describes a single T cell receptor (beta chain). Its binding antigen is unknown. No clone much larger than this one lies a single base away; base qualities are absent. The record originates from a study of T cell changes during pregnancy in multiple sclerosis (dated by TCRdb to about 2019). As for the study more broadly: Changes in the T cell repertoire over the course of pregnancy were examined in this study in women with multiple sclerosis.

The library was prepared using the immunoSEQ multiplex PCR assay. Entries here come from immuneACCESS through TCRdb and include only in-frame sequences with V and J called. Some clones fail to appear in such tables; in the studies checked, an unresolved V gene covers under half of the shortfall, and the cause of the remainder is unknown. Here the sample has about 76,000 clones; 94% occur a single time. The ten most abundant clones make up 0.58% of the sample. This TCR was recovered from a female donor with multiple sclerosis, enrolled in a pregnancy study. Source: peripheral blood, taken in the third trimester of pregnancy.

Here is the DNA: TGTGCCAGCAGCTTACGCGGGGGGGGGACCGGGGAGCTGTTTTTT. This translates into CASSLRGGGTGELFF. The chain is made from TRBV7-3 and TRBJ2-2, and 9 junction bases match TRBD2. The CDR3, from cysteine to phenylalanine, totals 15 residues. Only the CDR3 portion is preserved as DNA: 45 bases, with reading frame beginning at the first base. CDR1 SGHTA and CDR2 FQGTGA were looked up in the germline V gene. From V the trimming removes 2 bases and from J it removes 5 bases, while the gene matches leave 3 bases of the junction unaccounted for. Joined to the reference TRBV7-3 and TRBJ2-2 proteins, this CDR3 gives the full variable domain: GAGVSQTPSNKVTEKGKYVELRCDPISGHTALYWYRQSLGQGPEFLIYFQGTGAADDSGLPNDRFFAVRPEGSVSTLKIQRTERGDSAVYLCASSLRGGGTGELFFGEGSRLTVL.